A selection of T cell receptor beta chains follows, all from one sample in a study of cytomegalovirus exposure and HLA in healthy donors. Generated by immunoSEQ multiplex PCR, the TCRdb table keeps only in-frame clones and is missing some. The table records a few hundred thousand clones, roughly 80% of them present only once. Sequencing was performed on PBMCs. The receptors shown here come from a man between 35 and 55 years old in good health and CMV-seronegative. CDR3s include the opening cysteine and the closing phenylalanine or tryptophan. The order of the fields is V gene, J gene, clone size, D gene, CDR3 protein, CDR3 DNA. The D gene is left open where the match is weak. Rows may omit the clone size; those that give it use once, few, many or a size class.

TRBV4-3	TRBJ2-7	.	TRBD1	CASSQFTGGGEQYF	TGCGCCAGCAGCCAGTTCACAGGGGGCGGCGAGCAGTACTTC
TRBV9	TRBJ2-2	.	TRBD1	CASSPGTGGGFTGELFF	TGTGCCAGCAGCCCTGGGACAGGGGGAGGTTTCACCGGGGAGCTGTTTTTT
TRBV7-3	TRBJ2-1	once	.	CASSLEQGSNEQFF	TGTGCCAGCAGCTTAGAGCAGGGGAGCAATGAGCAGTTCTTC
TRBV21-1	TRBJ1-1	.	.	CASSGNRGPLTTEAFF	TGTGCCAGCAGCGGCAACAGGGGGCCATTAACCACTGAAGCTTTCTTT
TRBV19	TRBJ2-7	.	TRBD1	CASSQGQGGYEQYF	TGTGCCAGTAGTCAGGGACAGGGAGGCTACGAGCAGTACTTC
TRBV2	TRBJ2-2	.	TRBD1	CASSLDRGRGELFF	TGTGCCAGCAGTTTGGACAGGGGTCGCGGGGAGCTGTTTTTT
TRBV28	TRBJ1-2	.	TRBD1	CASSFRRTGGPYGYTF	TGTGCCAGCAGCTTCAGAAGGACAGGGGGACCATATGGCTACACCTTC
TRBV2	TRBJ1-2	once	.	CASRAGTPSNYGYTF	TGTGCCAGCAGAGCCGGGACACCATCGAACTATGGCTACACCTTC
TRBV5-1	TRBJ2-1	.	TRBD2	CASSLGDYFNEQFF	TGCGCCAGCAGCTTGGGGGACTATTTCAATGAGCAGTTCTTC
TRBV28	TRBJ2-7	few	.	CASRDTSFGQYF	TGTGCCAGCAGGGACACTTCTTTTGGGCAGTACTTC
TRBV13	TRBJ2-3	.	TRBD2	CASSPAGGDTQYF	TGTGCCAGCAGTCCGGCGGGGGGGGATACGCAGTATTTT
TRBV6-1	TRBJ1-2	.	.	CASARGKTYGYTF	TGTGCCAGCGCCAGGGGAAAAACCTATGGCTACACCTTC
TRBV5-1	TRBJ2-1	.	TRBD2	CASSLAPSGYNEQFF	TGCGCCAGCAGCTTGGCTCCTAGCGGGTACAATGAGCAGTTCTTC
TRBV12-5	TRBJ2-1	many	.	CASGFFRNEQFF	TGTGCTAGTGGTTTCTTTAGAAATGAGCAGTTCTTC
TRBV28	TRBJ2-5	.	.	CASSNPLKAEETQYF	TGTGCCAGCAGTAACCCCCTTAAAGCCGAAGAGACCCAGTACTTC
TRBV11-3	TRBJ2-5	.	TRBD2	CASSLDRLSGEETQYF	TGTGCCAGCAGCTTAGATAGGCTTAGCGGGGAAGAGACCCAGTACTTC
TRBV5-1	TRBJ2-1	.	TRBD2	CASRTSGEYNEQFF	TGCGCCAGCAGGACTAGCGGGGAGTACAATGAGCAGTTCTTC
TRBV29-1	TRBJ2-3	.	TRBD2	CSALPQLAGTPDTQYF	TGCAGCGCACTGCCTCAACTAGCGGGAACGCCAGATACGCAGTATTTT
TRBV13	TRBJ2-3	.	TRBD2	CASSLALAGGSTDTQYF	TGTGCCAGCAGCTTAGCTCTAGCGGGGGGTTCCACAGATACGCAGTATTTT
TRBV5-5	TRBJ2-1	.	TRBD2	CASSLVAGEVGEQFF	TGTGCCAGCAGCTTGGTAGCGGGAGAGGTTGGTGAGCAGTTCTTC
TRBV5-4	TRBJ1-1	.	.	CASSEIGGSMNTEAFF	TGTGCCAGCAGCGAGATCGGGGGATCAATGAACACTGAAGCTTTCTTT
TRBV14	TRBJ1-2	.	.	CASSQFGSANYGYTF	TGTGCCAGCAGCCAATTCGGAAGCGCGAACTATGGCTACACCTTC
TRBV7-3	TRBJ2-7	.	TRBD1	CASSLQPTGTFEQYF	TGTGCCAGCAGCCTACAACCGACAGGGACGTTCGAGCAGTACTTC
TRBV6-6	TRBJ2-1	.	.	CASTRQASYNEQFF	TGTGCCAGCACAAGACAGGCATCCTACAATGAGCAGTTCTTC
TRBV19	TRBJ1-1	.	.	CASSPWGGTEAFF	TGTGCCAGTAGTCCTTGGGGAGGGACTGAAGCTTTCTTT
TRBV7-9	TRBJ1-1	.	.	CSSSLSGSEAFF	TGTTCCAGCAGCTTGTCAGGCTCTGAAGCTTTCTTT